The rows below give T cell receptor beta chains drawn from one sample of a study of cytomegalovirus exposure and HLA in healthy donors. The protocol was immunoSEQ multiplex PCR, while the TCRdb copy is restricted to in-frame clones and leaves out a portion. The sample has under 150,000 clones; 79% are singletons. The sequenced sample consisted of PBMCs. The receptors derive from a man aged 25 to 45 in good health and CMV-seropositive. Each CDR3 is given with its conserved first and last residue. A D gene is named only where the DNA matches it firmly. Clone size is not always given. Where it is, it says once, few, many or a class for expanded clones.

clone size | J gene | V gene | D gene | CDR3 protein | CDR3 DNA
NA | TRBJ1-5 | TRBV6-1 | NA | CASSGQADQPQHF | TGTGCCAGCAGTGGACAGGCCGATCAGCCCCAGCATTTT
few | TRBJ1-2 | TRBV4-3 | NA | CASSQDTQLYGYTF | TGCGCCAGCAGCCAAGACACACAGCTCTATGGCTACACCTTC
NA | TRBJ2-1 | TRBV12-2 | NA | CASRLACNNEQFF | TGTGCAAGTCGACTAGCGTGTAACAATGAGCAGTTCTTC
few | TRBJ2-5 | TRBV11-2 | TRBD1 | CASSPGGPGETQYF | TGTGCCAGCAGCCCAGGGGGTCCAGGAGAGACCCAGTACTTC
NA | TRBJ1-1 | TRBV10-2 | NA | CASSELRRGTEAFF | TGCGCCAGCAGTGAGTTACGCCGGGGGACTGAAGCTTTCTTT
NA | TRBJ2-7 | TRBV6-6 | TRBD1 | CASSLTGQGSYEQYF | TGTGCCAGCAGTTTAACGGGACAGGGATCCTACGAGCAGTACTTC
NA | TRBJ1-2 | TRBV4-3 | NA | CASSQRLTGSNYGYTF | TGCGCCAGCAGCCAACGCCTAACAGGCTCTAACTATGGCTACACCTTC
once | TRBJ2-7 | TRBV2 | NA | CASSLDTQHSPTYEQYF | TGTGCCAGCAGTCTGGACACCCAACATTCCCCGACCTACGAGCAGTACTTC
NA | TRBJ1-2 | TRBV6-1 | NA | CASSPQWAFYGYTF | TGTGCCAGCAGTCCCCAATGGGCATTTTATGGCTACACCTTC
NA | TRBJ1-2 | TRBV9 | NA | CASSVDGGSGYTF | TGTGCCAGCAGCGTAGATGGAGGGTCTGGCTACACCTTC